Each of the 29 T cell receptor beta chains below was sequenced from the same sample in a study of shared clonotypes between healthy human individuals. Sequencing used immunoSEQ multiplex PCR; TCRdb keeps in-frame clones, though not all of them. The sample holds about 510,000 clones; almost 97% are singletons and the top ten take about 0.057%. Input material: naive CD4+ T cells sorted from blood. Subset noted: CD45RA+ positively selected. The receptors come from a woman between 25 and 40 years old in good health.

The rearrangement links TRBV5-1 to TRBJ2-5, with 8 bases matching TRBD1. The end of the DNA is better explained by TRBJ2-7, so the J call may be wrong. This CDR3 region has 16 residues. Germline CDR1 SGHRS, CDR2 YFSETQ. The CDR3 sequence is CASSPRQGSPAYEQYF. CDR3 nucleotide sequence: TGCGCCAGCAGCCCACGACAGGGGTCCCCAGCCTACGAGCAGTACTTC.

The rearrangement links TRBV28 to TRBJ1-1; D ambiguous. Germline values: CDR1 MDHEN, CDR2 SYDVKM. CDR3 length: 14 amino acids. The V end lost 7 bases, the J end lost 6 bases, and 18 bases lay between the germline ends. The CDR3 DNA is TGTGCCAGCACCAGAAGGAGGCGCGGGGCTGAAGCTTTCTTT. This translates into CASTRRRRGAEAFF.

This clone showed up just a few times. The chain employs TRBV6-4 and TRBJ1-2; D is unresolved. Germline CDR1 reads MRHNA; CDR2 reads SNTAGT. Trimming removed 6 bases from V and 4 bases from J, with 6 bases in between. The CDR3 sequence is 11 residues long. CDR3 bases: TGTGCCAGCAGGAACGGCTATGGCTACACCTTC. This encodes CASRNGYGYTF.

This chain links TRBV5-1 with TRBJ1-2; D remains ambiguous. Germline CDR1 is SGHRS and CDR2 is YFSETQ. Trimming removed 2 bases from V and 2 bases from J, with 10 bases in between. The CDR3 runs 14 residues. This chain's CDR3 is CASSLEGQNYGYTF. The CDR3 nucleotides are TGCGCCAGCAGCTTAGAGGGCCAGAACTATGGCTACACCTTC.

The rearrangement uses TRBV7-8 and TRBJ2-7; 11 bases align to TRBD2. The germline V gene has CDR1 SGHVS and CDR2 FQNEAQ. The CDR3 has 21 amino acids. The V and J ends lost 2 bases and 2 bases, in that order; junction bases with no gene match: 20. The CDR3 DNA is TGTGCCAGCAGCTTACTTGCCCTACGACAGCACGGGACTAGCGGCCCCTACGAGCAGTACTTC. The encoded protein is CASSLLALRQHGTSGPYEQYF. Using reference TRBV7-8 and TRBJ2-7 for the parts outside the CDR3, the full variable domain is GAGVSQSPRYKVAKRGQDVALRCDPISGHVSLFWYQQALGQGPEFLTYFQNEAQLDKSGLPSDRFFAERPEGSVSTLKIQRTQQEDSAVYLCASSLLALRQHGTSGPYEQYFGPGTRLTVT.

Here the CDR3 DNA reads TGTGCCAGCGGGGCGGAAATTAACTATGGCTACACCTTC. This sequence encodes CASGAEINYGYTF. The chain is built from TRBV28 and TRBJ1-2; D is possibly TRBD1 (5 bases). Per the germline V gene, CDR1 is MDHEN and CDR2 is SYDVKM. CDR3 length: 13 residues. Trimming stripped 8 bases from V and 1 base from J, with 11 bases between.

The chain has TRBV18 and TRBJ1-4; 9 bases agree with TRBD1. Germline V lookup: CDR1 KGHSH, CDR2 LQKENI. The CDR3 has 14 residues. V gave up 2 bases and J gave up 7 bases; unmatched junction bases: 2. This chain's CDR3 is CASSPEQGAEKLFF. The DNA of the CDR3 is TGTGCCAGCTCACCAGAACAGGGGGCTGAAAAACTGTTTTTT.

J is TRBJ1-6 and V is TRBV5-1; possible D gene TRBD1, 5 bases. Germline-derived CDR1 and CDR2 are SGHRS and YFSETQ. Trimming removed 0 bases from V and 8 bases from J, with 6 bases in between. The CDR3 sequence is 13 residues long. CDR3 loop: CASSLGGDSPLHF. CDR3 sequence (DNA): TGCGCCAGCAGCTTGGGAGGGGATTCACCCCTCCACTTT.

The V gene is TRBV5-1, the J gene TRBJ2-5; D gene unclear. The CDR3 is made up of 16 amino acids. Germline V CDR1 and CDR2: SGHRS, YFSETQ. Deletions cut 0 bases from V and 4 bases from J, with 16 bases between. CDR3 DNA sequence: TGCGCCAGCAGCTTGGCCGAGGTGAGGCCGGGAGAGACCCAGTACTTC. As protein: CASSLAEVRPGETQYF.

V usage is TRBV10-3 and J usage is TRBJ1-3, with a weak D call TRBD1 (5 bases). The CDR3 has 14 residues. CDR1 is ENHRY, CDR2 SYGVKD, per germline. V was pared by 6 bases and J by 8 bases, with 17 bases between. The CDR3 region is CAIRTGTRRDTIYF. The CDR3 region has the DNA TGTGCCATCAGGACCGGGACCCGGAGAGACACCATATATTTT.

The V and J genes are TRBV5-1 and TRBJ1-1; 7 bases fit TRBD1. V lost 4 bases to trimming and J lost 0 bases; unmatched junction nucleotides: 6. Per germline, CDR1 SGHRS and CDR2 YFSETQ. The CDR3 loop spans 15 amino acids. The chain's CDR3 is CASSQTGQMNTEAFF. CDR3 nucleotides: TGCGCCAGCAGCCAGACGGGACAGATGAACACTGAAGCTTTCTTT. The complete variable domain, with remaining parts taken from reference TRBV5-1 and TRBJ1-1, reads KAGVTQTPRYLIKTRGQQVTLSCSPISGHRSVSWYQQTPGQGLQFLFEYFSETQRNKGNFPGRFSGRQFSNSRSEMNVSTLELGDSALYLCASSQTGQMNTEAFFGQGTRLTVV.

The chain joins TRBV4-1 to TRBJ2-7; TRBD1 agrees at 10 bases. The V and J ends lost 4 bases and 4 bases, in that order; junction bases with no gene match: 10. The CDR3 contains 16 residues. Germline CDR1 MGHRA, CDR2 YSYEKL. The CDR3 region has the DNA TGCGCCAGCAGCCGCCTGGCACGGGACAGGGGATACGAGCAGTACTTC. It codes for CASSRLARDRGYEQYF.

This chain uses TRBV9 with TRBJ1-5; D might be TRBD1 (5 bases). Deletions cut 0 bases from V and 3 bases from J, with 10 bases between. The CDR3 is 15 residues long. Germline-derived CDR1 and CDR2 are SGDLS and YYNGEE. The chain's CDR3 is CASSVGQGPNQPQHF. The CDR3 nucleotides read TGTGCCAGCAGCGTAGGGCAGGGCCCCAATCAGCCCCAGCATTTT.

The chain uses TRBV7-9 and TRBJ2-5, with D possibly matching TRBD2 (5 bases). Per germline, CDR1 SEHNR and CDR2 FQNEAQ (reference sequence). CDR3 size: 15 residues. V was trimmed by 1 base and J by 4 bases, leaving 13 bases between them. The CDR3 nucleotides read TGTGCCAGCAGCTTAGGGGCGGGTCCAGGAGAGACCCAGTACTTC. Its translation is CASSLGAGPGETQYF.

This chain joins TRBV28 and TRBJ2-7; possible D gene TRBD2, 6 bases. V dropped 3 bases and J dropped 4 bases, with 16 bases sitting between them. Germline assignment: CDR1 MDHEN and CDR2 SYDVKM. CDR3 length: 15 residues. The CDR3 region has the DNA TGTGCCAGCAGTTTCTCCTCTGCGGGAATATACGAGCAGTACTTC. Residues: CASSFSSAGIYEQYF.

J is TRBJ2-7 and V is TRBV6-6; 7 nucleotides line up with TRBD1. The V gene's germline CDR1 is MNHNY and CDR2 SVGAGI (reference sequence). The CDR3 consists of 13 residues. Losses at the gene ends were 0 bases for V and 4 bases for J; bases not matched to a gene: 0. As DNA, the CDR3 is TGTGCCAGCAGTTACTCGGGACAGTACGAGCAGTACTTC. Translated, it gives CASSYSGQYEQYF.

This sequence joins TRBV29-1 and TRBJ1-2; the match to TRBD1 covers 10 bases. CDR1 is SQVTM and CDR2 is ANQGSEA in the germline V gene. This CDR3 contains 15 residues. V was clipped by 4 bases and J by 3 bases; unmatched bases: 8. The CDR3 loop reads CSVGPDRGHHYGYTF. The CDR3 bases are TGCAGCGTTGGCCCTGACAGGGGGCATCACTATGGCTACACCTTC.

In DNA, the CDR3 is TGTGCCAGCAGCCAACTTACAGATACGCAGTATTTT. Encoded protein: CASSQLTDTQYF. The chain is built from TRBV28 and TRBJ2-3; no firm D call. V gave up 6 bases and J gave up 3 bases, with 7 bases separating them. Germline values: CDR1 MDHEN, CDR2 SYDVKM. The CDR3 covers 12 residues.

V usage is TRBV19 and J usage is TRBJ2-2, with a tentative D call TRBD2 (6 bases). The CDR3 totals 15 residues. The germline V gene has CDR1 LNHDA and CDR2 SQIVND (reference sequence). V dropped 8 bases and J dropped 5 bases, with 18 bases sitting between them. CDR3 protein: CASRAGLFGTGELFF. In nucleotides, the CDR3 is TGTGCCAGTCGGGCGGGACTGTTCGGAACCGGGGAGCTGTTTTTT. The whole variable domain, filled in from reference TRBV19 and TRBJ2-2, reads DGGITQSPKYLFRKEGQNVTLSCEQNLNHDAMYWYRQDPGQGLRLIYYSQIVNDFQKGDIAEGYSVSREKKESFPLTVTSAQKNPTAFYLCASRAGLFGTGELFFGEGSRLTVL.

CDR3 residues: CASGQGSYEQYF. CDR3 in DNA: TGTGCCTCCGGGCAGGGCAGCTACGAGCAGTACTTC. V and J are TRBV10-3 and TRBJ2-5; D might be TRBD1 (5 bases). The J call may be mistaken, given a closer DNA end match to TRBJ2-7. There are 12 residues in the CDR3. CDR1 and CDR2 from the germline V gene are ENHRY and SYGVKD.

The rearrangement joins TRBV7-3 to TRBJ2-5; the match to TRBD1 covers 7 bases. The germline V gene encodes CDR1 SGHTA and CDR2 FQGTGA. Trimming removed 5 bases from V and 3 bases from J; junction bases left unmatched: 3. The CDR3 loop spans 13 amino acids. CDR3 region: CASSRGGEETQYF. The CDR3 region has the DNA TGTGCCAGCAGCCGAGGGGGCGAAGAGACCCAGTACTTC.

A note on this clone: A read error is likely, as this CDR3 ends without the conserved phenylalanine or tryptophan. The DNA is omitted, as the CDR3 cannot be located on it reliably, and the CDR3 follows TCRdb's listing. The chain employs TRBV5-1 and TRBJ2-7; no DNA check was done on the table's D call, TRBD1. Per the germline V gene, CDR1 is SGHRS and CDR2 is YFSETQ. The CDR3 numbers 12 amino acids, ends counted. The chain's CDR3 is CASSLAGTGHTL.

The V gene is TRBV2, the J gene TRBJ2-7; maybe TRBD1 (5 bases). The CDR3 covers 15 residues. Germline V CDR1 and CDR2: SNHLY, FYNNEI. Trimming took off 7 bases at V and 3 bases at J, with 19 bases between the two ends. CDR3 nucleotide sequence: TGTGCCAGCAACCGCGACAGTCTGGGTAACTACGAGCAGTACTTC. It specifies CASNRDSLGNYEQYF.

This clone was recorded only once. J is TRBJ1-2 and V is TRBV4-2; tentative D call: TRBD1 (5 bases). The CDR3 totals 15 residues. Trimming shortened V by 0 bases and J by 4 bases, and 12 bases separated the two germline ends. Germline V gives CDR1 LGHNA, CDR2 YNFKEQ. Here the CDR3 reads CASSQERDYPYGYTF. The CDR3 bases are TGTGCCAGCAGCCAAGAAAGGGACTATCCCTATGGCTACACCTTC.

The chain uses TRBV28 and TRBJ1-2; 9 bases agree with TRBD1. After removal of 6 bases from V and 8 bases from J, the junction contained 10 bases not matched to a gene. The CDR3 length is 14 residues. Germline CDR1 reads MDHEN; CDR2 reads SYDVKM. CDR3 sequence: CASRPTGGGGGYTF. The CDR3 DNA sequence: TGTGCCAGCAGGCCCACAGGGGGCGGCGGCGGCTACACCTTC.

For the CDR3, the DNA is TGTGCCAGCAGCTTGGTATGGGGTGGTGGGCAAGAGACCCAGTACTTC. Amino acid sequence: CASSLVWGGGQETQYF. The genes are TRBV5-4 and TRBJ2-5, with D unresolved. Germline V gene data show CDR1 as SGHNT and CDR2 as YYREEE (reference sequence). V was cut by 0 bases and J by 2 bases, with 14 bases left in between. The CDR3 runs to 16 residues. Using reference TRBV5-4 and TRBJ2-5 for the parts outside the CDR3, the full variable domain is ETGVTQSPTHLIKTRGQQVTLRCSSQSGHNTVSWYQQALGQGPQFIFQYYREEENGRGNFPPRFSGLQFPNYSSELNVNALELDDSALYLCASSLVWGGGQETQYFGPGTRLLVL.

This chain connects TRBV7-2 to TRBJ1-2; maybe TRBD1 (6 bases). The CDR3 is 14 amino acids. The germline gives CDR1 SGHTA, CDR2 FQGNSA. Trimming stripped 4 bases from V and 7 bases from J, with 16 bases between. The CDR3 coding sequence is TGTGCCAGCAGCTGGCCGGAGGGGGTTACTGGCTACACCTTC. Protein sequence: CASSWPEGVTGYTF.

The chain links TRBV15 to TRBJ2-1; no firm D call. The CDR3 runs to 15 residues. Germline CDR1 is LNHNV and CDR2 is YYDKDF (reference sequence). V lost 1 base and J 2 bases, leaving 9 bases between the germline ends. The chain's CDR3 is CATSRADGPYNEQFF. The CDR3 DNA follows: TGTGCCACCAGCAGAGCGGATGGCCCCTACAATGAGCAGTTCTTC. Full variable domain (remainder filled in from reference TRBV15 and TRBJ2-1): DAMVIQNPRYQVTQFGKPVTLSCSQTLNHNVMYWYQQKSSQAPKLLFHYYDKDFNNEADTPDNFQSRRPNTSFCFLDIRSPGLGDTAMYLCATSRADGPYNEQFFGPGTRLTVL.

About this clone: Other DNA sequences within the sample encode an identical CDR3. The chain has TRBV5-4 and TRBJ1-3, with D perhaps TRBD1 (5 bases). CDR3 length equals 14 residues. Trimming shortened V by 0 bases and J by 2 bases, and 6 bases separated the two germline ends. Germline lookup yields CDR1 SGHNT and CDR2 YYREEE (reference sequence). Here the CDR3 reads CASSLGGAGNTIYF. The CDR3 coding sequence is TGTGCCAGCAGCTTGGGAGGGGCTGGAAACACCATATATTTT.